The sequence of this TCR beta chain was determined in a study of Ad26.COV2.S vaccination and SARS-CoV-2 variants. Documented treatment: 15 to 20 received Ad26.COV2.S at low or high dose, single or two shots; about 5 received placebo; per-sample allocation not given. At day 63 after the first vaccine or placebo injection, samples were drawn. TCRdb's table, derived via immunoSEQ multiplex PCR, lists solely in-frame clones and lacks some. The sample consists of about 430,000 clones, 90% of them appearing once. The study, taken as a whole, reports: After vaccination, reports described spike-specific CD8+ and CD4+ T cell responses as showing substantial breadth.

The J segment lost 3 bases and the V segment lost 3 bases, leaving 2 bases of the junction unmatched. The germline CDR1 and CDR2 sequences are SGHTA and FQGNSA. This CDR3 has 16 residues. On this clone itself: The antigen remains undetermined.

The receptor comes from a person between 18 and 59 years old who received the Ad26.COV2.S COVID-19 vaccine or a placebo. The chain links TRBV7-2 to TRBJ2-2; 12 positions match TRBD2. The source material was peripheral blood, sampled in a trial of Ad26.COV2.S vaccine versus placebo. The CDR3 sequence: CASSLTSGGYTGELFF. CDR3 DNA: TGTGCCAGCAGCTTGACTAGCGGGGGATACACCGGGGAGCTGTTTTTT.